This TCR beta chain was sequenced in a study of CXCR3-negative and CXCR3-positive naive CD8 T cells (dated by TCRdb to about 2019). With regard to the full study: In total, about 135 million TRB reads were obtained, which works out to roughly 1.5 +/- 0.3 million reads per library. Data from ten to twelve donors, pooled across two independent experiments, went into the diversity and physicochemical repertoire analyses. The TRBV-TRBJ cluster analysis covered naive subsets from 5 donors and memory cells from 3 donors.

Study-wide findings and limitations: Compared with CXCR3-negative naive cells, CXCR3-positive naive cells had TRB CDR3s with higher hydrophobicity (lower Kidera factor 4), lower energy, and higher strength and volume indices. Similar TRBV-TRBJ usage was shown by naive CXCR3-negative and CXCR3-positive cells from the same donor, whereas distinct patterns were shown by memory cells. Because surface CD5, which is linked to self-reactivity in mice, was comparable between the naive subsets, TCR interaction strength was also inferred from the physicochemical properties of TRB CDR3s. Freshly isolated PBMCs were used for most assays because CXCR3 expression went down partially after cryopreservation. Comparably high repertoire diversity was found in both naive subsets, whereas much lower repertoire diversity was found in memory CD8+ T cells.

Each CD8+ T cell subset was flow-sorted in triplicate, and 300,000 or so cells per subset were placed directly into RLT lysis buffer. To keep memory contaminants out, a stringent definition of naive CD8+ T cells was applied: CD45RO-CCR7+CD27+CD95-. Standard density gradient centrifugation was used to isolate peripheral blood mononuclear cells from buffy coats. A FACSAria III was used to flow-sort naive CD8+ T cells into CXCR3-negative and CXCR3-positive populations. An RNeasy Mini Kit was used to extract total RNA from the sorted cells. Points on this clonotype: The clone's antigen remains unknown.

Inclusive of the bounding cysteine and phenylalanine, the CDR3 is 12 residues long. DNA is not on record. The germline V gene encodes CDR1 LNHNV and CDR2 YYDKDF (reference sequence). Sequencing relied on a NextSeq 550. The Human TCR Profiling Kit (MiLaboratory) was used to prepare UMI-labeled 5' RACE TRB cDNA libraries. The full amount of extracted RNA was used for cDNA synthesis, and the full amount of resulting cDNA was used for PCR amplification. Libraries were prepared in parallel using an identical number of PCR cycles. On the study's bioinformatics: With a requirement of at least two reads per UMI, MIGEC and MiXCR extracted about 50,000 +/- 10,000 unique UMI-labeled TRB cDNA molecules per library. An average of around 40,000 +/- 10,000 functional in-frame TRB CDR3 nucleotide clonotypes without stop codons was found per library. After downsampling to 5000 UMI-labeled TRB molecules per sample, diversity metrics, including normalized Shannon-Wiener and Chao1, were computed in VDJtools. VDJtools was used to calculate clonotype-size-weighted physicochemical properties of the central five CDR3 residues, namely interaction energy, strength, volume and Kidera factor 4. The reads underwent TCRdb reprocessing, giving one record for each CDR3 protein sequence and no DNA. The V and J calls come from TCRdb's annotation, not from the publication. The data table for this sample lists about 92,000 distinct CDR3 sequences. Of the sample, roughly 0.89% is held by the ten largest clones.

This chain joins TRBV15 to TRBJ2-3. Material: naive CXCR3+ CD8+ T cells from blood. The cell subset or site label for this specimen denotes: CD45RO-CCR7+CD27+CD95- naive CD8+ T cells expressing CXCR3 (TNR3+). The receptor was derived from a human donor in good health. Some clones in this sample may be carry-over from other donors' samples. CDR3 sequence: CATSREGDTQYF.